Listed here are 5 T cell receptor beta chains from one sample, sequenced in a study of cytotoxic CD8 clonotypes in ibrutinib-treated CLL. Clones were sequenced by immunoSEQ multiplex PCR, and TCRdb holds only the in-frame ones, with some missing. The table records about 140,000 clones, 75% to 95% of them present only once. The sequences come from PBMCs, collected after 12 months of ibrutinib treatment. Receptor source: a human donor with chronic lymphocytic leukemia.

The CDR3 loop is CATRVAGTEAFF. CDR3 nucleotides: TGTGCCACCCGGGTCGCGGGCACTGAAGCTTTCTTT. The rearrangement joins TRBV2 to TRBJ1-1; D is ambiguous. This CDR3 is 12 amino acids long. Trimming removed 10 bases at V and 4 bases at J, with 13 bases between. Germline V lookup: CDR1 SNHLY, CDR2 FYNNEI.

V usage is TRBV5-1 and J usage is TRBJ2-7, with D unclear. Germline values: CDR1 SGHRS, CDR2 YFSETQ. The CDR3 covers 13 residues. V was cut by 0 bases and J by 6 bases, with 10 bases left in between. CDR3 DNA sequence: TGCGCCAGCAGCTTGGGAGATGTCGGCGAGCAGTACTTC. Translation: CASSLGDVGEQYF.

The V call is TRBV2, the J call TRBJ1-2; D is undetermined. Germline CDR1 SNHLY, CDR2 FYNNEI. V was trimmed by 3 bases and J by 8 bases, leaving 10 bases between them. This CDR3 region has 12 residues. DNA for the CDR3: TGTGCCAGCAGTGAGTTGGGAGGAGGCTACACCTTC. It codes for CASSELGGGYTF.

This chain links TRBV11-2 with TRBJ1-2; tentatively, D is TRBD1 (6 bases). The germline V and J ends were trimmed by 5 bases and 0 bases, with 13 bases remaining between them. This CDR3 region has 15 residues. The germline CDR1 and CDR2 sequences are SGHAT and FQNNGV. CDR3 coding DNA: TGTGCCAGCAGCCCACAGACAGGAGCTAACTATGGCTACACCTTC. It specifies CASSPQTGANYGYTF. Full variable domain (outside the CDR3, taken from reference TRBV11-2 and TRBJ1-2): EAGVAQSPRYKIIEKRQSVAFWCNPISGHATLYWYQQILGQGPKLLIQFQNNGVVDDSQLPKDRFSAERLKGVDSTLKIQPAKLEDSAVYLCASSPQTGANYGYTFGSGTRLTVV.

The genes are TRBV9 and TRBJ2-3; 9 nucleotides agree with TRBD2. Germline V lookup: CDR1 SGDLS, CDR2 YYNGEE. The CDR3 covers 15 residues. The junction had 7 bases not matched to a gene; V was cut back by 4 bases and J by 4 bases. The CDR3 region is CASSYSGRGSDTQYF. The CDR3, as DNA: TGTGCCAGCAGCTATAGCGGGAGAGGGTCAGATACGCAGTATTTT.